This record concerns one TCR beta chain sequence. No antigen is known for it. Some clones are missing from TCRdb's copy, which holds only in-frame ones; the method was immunoSEQ multiplex PCR. The sample lists 100,000 or so clones, approximately 90% occurring once. The sample originates from a study of OX40 agonist ivuxolimab in advanced cancers. Looking at the study overall: Treatment received earlier with anti-PD-1, anti-PD-L1 or anti-CTLA-4 agents was allowed, and over 30% had some. Whole-study results and caveats: At 0.1 to 3.0 mg/kg, clonal expansion of CD4+ and CD8+ blood T cells had occurred by week 6. In the expanded peripheral T cells, antigen specificity was never determined.

Looked up from germline, CDR1 is MNHNY and CDR2 is SVGAGI (reference sequence). V lost 6 bases, J lost 7 bases, and 15 bases lay in between. This CDR3 is built from 13 residues. The sequence derives from an adult with an advanced solid tumor such as melanoma, head and neck, liver or kidney cancer. The specimen was CD4+ or CD8+ T cells sorted from blood, collected in a trial of the OX40 agonist ivuxolimab. The J gene is TRBJ1-1, the V gene TRBV6-6; D is possibly TRBD1 (5 bases). The CDR3 loop is CASRQGGRDEAFF. The CDR3 nucleotides are TGTGCCAGCAGGCAGGGTGGTAGAGATGAAGCTTTCTTT.